Listed below are T cell receptor beta chains from one sample, sequenced in a study of blood T cell dynamics during melanoma immunotherapy. The method was immunoSEQ multiplex PCR; TCRdb's version includes in-frame clones alone and lacks a portion of them. In the table there are about 15,000 clones, approximately 90% of which are singletons. Here the sequenced sample was blood, taken from a patient treated with checkpoint blockade. The receptors come from a human donor with melanoma. Each CDR3 is given without its conserved first and last residue. The size field is filled for only some rows; it gives once, few, many or a size class.

cdr3_length: 12
v_call: TRBV7-2
j_call: TRBJ2-5
clone_size: -
cdr3_aa: ASSLIAGQETQY

cdr3_length: 11
v_call: TRBV6-1
j_call: TRBJ2-1
clone_size: once
cdr3_aa: ASRGPAYNEQF

cdr3_length: 13
v_call: TRBV6-5
j_call: TRBJ1-5
clone_size: -
cdr3_aa: ASTPRQGNDQPQH

cdr3_length: 13
v_call: TRBV6-6
j_call: TRBJ2-2
clone_size: once
cdr3_aa: ASSPWRTEAGELF

cdr3_length: 17
v_call: TRBV28
j_call: TRBJ2-6
clone_size: -
cdr3_aa: ASSPGGGQGRSGANVLT

cdr3_length: 11
v_call: TRBV10-2
j_call: TRBJ2-3
clone_size: -
cdr3_aa: ASTRTGKDTQY

cdr3_length: 13
v_call: TRBV19
j_call: TRBJ1-1
clone_size: -
cdr3_aa: ASSASGTGGSEAF

cdr3_length: 20
v_call: TRBV15
j_call: TRBJ2-4
clone_size: -
cdr3_aa: ATSREGSRLAGGPGDKNIQY

cdr3_length: 11
v_call: TRBV6-5
j_call: TRBJ1-6
clone_size: -
cdr3_aa: ASSYRGESPLH

cdr3_length: 10
v_call: TRBV9
j_call: TRBJ2-5
clone_size: -
cdr3_aa: ASSPGGETQY

cdr3_length: 12
v_call: TRBV28
j_call: TRBJ1-6
clone_size: -
cdr3_aa: ASSLDLLNSPLH

cdr3_length: 12
v_call: TRBV19
j_call: TRBJ1-1
clone_size: -
cdr3_aa: ASSYSSYNTEAF

cdr3_length: 14
v_call: TRBV5-4
j_call: TRBJ1-2
clone_size: -
cdr3_aa: ASSSGGWGPNYGYT

cdr3_length: 10
v_call: TRBV14
j_call: TRBJ2-2
clone_size: -
cdr3_aa: ASSRYTGELF

cdr3_length: 12
v_call: TRBV15
j_call: TRBJ2-7
clone_size: -
cdr3_aa: ATSSRGAPNEQY

cdr3_length: 15
v_call: TRBV6-7
j_call: TRBJ2-2
clone_size: -
cdr3_aa: ASSYEPGHSNTGELF

cdr3_length: 18
v_call: TRBV19
j_call: TRBJ1-1
clone_size: -
cdr3_aa: ASSIDLTGTGLVMNTEAF

cdr3_length: 12
v_call: TRBV11-2
j_call: TRBJ1-1
clone_size: -
cdr3_aa: ASSFGGRNTEAF

cdr3_length: 12
v_call: TRBV28
j_call: TRBJ1-5
clone_size: -
cdr3_aa: ASRRDPSNQPQH

cdr3_length: 12
v_call: TRBV6-6
j_call: TRBJ2-7
clone_size: -
cdr3_aa: ASTPLGGRGEQY

cdr3_length: 14
v_call: TRBV19
j_call: TRBJ2-1
clone_size: -
cdr3_aa: ASSIDPGSSYNEQF

cdr3_length: 13
v_call: TRBV11-1
j_call: TRBJ2-2
clone_size: -
cdr3_aa: ASSLGRGRTGELF

cdr3_length: 14
v_call: TRBV6-1
j_call: TRBJ1-2
clone_size: once
cdr3_aa: ASSGLRQGQGYGYT

cdr3_length: 17
v_call: TRBV19
j_call: TRBJ1-5
clone_size: -
cdr3_aa: ASSTRDRAGQNSNQPQH

cdr3_length: 13
v_call: TRBV6-5
j_call: TRBJ2-2
clone_size: once
cdr3_aa: ASRKTASNTGELF

cdr3_length: 11
v_call: TRBV6-1
j_call: TRBJ2-1
clone_size: -
cdr3_aa: ASSEAAETRQF

cdr3_length: 11
v_call: TRBV5-6
j_call: TRBJ1-2
clone_size: -
cdr3_aa: ASSLSGGYGYT

cdr3_length: 9
v_call: TRBV20-1
j_call: TRBJ1-2
clone_size: -
cdr3_aa: SSRWGDGYT

cdr3_length: 12
v_call: TRBV19
j_call: TRBJ2-2
clone_size: -
cdr3_aa: ATAQGAGTGELF

cdr3_length: 11
v_call: TRBV11-2
j_call: TRBJ2-2
clone_size: -
cdr3_aa: ASSLMGTGELF

cdr3_length: 13
v_call: TRBV7-8
j_call: TRBJ1-2
clone_size: -
cdr3_aa: ASSLRGGSNYGYT

cdr3_length: 8
v_call: TRBV20-1
j_call: TRBJ1-2
clone_size: -
cdr3_aa: SARGLGYT

cdr3_length: 16
v_call: TRBV19
j_call: TRBJ2-2
clone_size: -
cdr3_aa: ASLKSGLAGVSTGELF

cdr3_length: 11
v_call: TRBV6-1
j_call: TRBJ1-1
clone_size: -
cdr3_aa: ASSVLSNTEAF

cdr3_length: 13
v_call: TRBV6-5
j_call: TRBJ1-6
clone_size: -
cdr3_aa: ASSYSKGGGSPLH

cdr3_length: 11
v_call: TRBV2
j_call: TRBJ1-1
clone_size: -
cdr3_aa: ASRESVGTEAF

cdr3_length: 13
v_call: TRBV30
j_call: TRBJ2-2
clone_size: -
cdr3_aa: AWSELAWNTGELF

cdr3_length: 13
v_call: TRBV7-9
j_call: TRBJ2-1
clone_size: -
cdr3_aa: ASSHTDGRYNEQF

cdr3_length: 12
v_call: TRBV6-1
j_call: TRBJ1-6
clone_size: -
cdr3_aa: ASSEGWFGGVLH

cdr3_length: 10
v_call: TRBV30
j_call: TRBJ2-4
clone_size: once
cdr3_aa: AWSPRVGIQY

cdr3_length: 15
v_call: TRBV7-9
j_call: TRBJ2-1
clone_size: -
cdr3_aa: ASSSTGVPSSYNEQF

cdr3_length: 12
v_call: TRBV30
j_call: TRBJ2-7
clone_size: once
cdr3_aa: AWGGTVGGYEQY

cdr3_length: 11
v_call: TRBV11-3
j_call: TRBJ1-6
clone_size: -
cdr3_aa: ASSSDGISPLH

cdr3_length: 14
v_call: TRBV5-6
j_call: TRBJ2-7
clone_size: -
cdr3_aa: ASSLFRTGHSYEQY

cdr3_length: 12
v_call: TRBV6-6
j_call: TRBJ2-3
clone_size: -
cdr3_aa: ASSQRGGADTQY

cdr3_length: 13
v_call: TRBV6-5
j_call: TRBJ2-7
clone_size: -
cdr3_aa: ASRSPGIFGYEQY

cdr3_length: 12
v_call: TRBV11-2
j_call: TRBJ2-6
clone_size: -
cdr3_aa: ASSLGGGRDVLT

cdr3_length: 12
v_call: TRBV6-5
j_call: TRBJ1-6
clone_size: -
cdr3_aa: ASQTSARNSPLH

cdr3_length: 16
v_call: TRBV6-1
j_call: TRBJ2-6
clone_size: -
cdr3_aa: ASSGRQGSSSGANVLT

cdr3_length: 10
v_call: TRBV28
j_call: TRBJ1-1
clone_size: -
cdr3_aa: ATQGAWTEAF

cdr3_length: 12
v_call: TRBV7-9
j_call: TRBJ1-1
clone_size: -
cdr3_aa: ASSLVQGATEAF

cdr3_length: 12
v_call: TRBV10-2
j_call: TRBJ2-7
clone_size: -
cdr3_aa: ASSVAGGHYEQY